Listed here is a single TCR beta chain. The specificity of this receptor is unknown. Base-call qualities are not available, and no considerably larger clone is one nucleotide away. The data are from a study of CD4 T cells in relation to SARS-CoV-2 and coronaviruses (dated by TCRdb to about 2021). Background on the whole study: In the ViraFEST assay, PBMCs were cultured with antigen for roughly ten days, after which TCR beta CDR3s were sequenced to identify clonal expansions specific to the antigen. The negative reference condition was either a culture with an HIV-1 Nef peptide pool or a culture with no peptide. Using patient-derived lymphoblastoid cell lines, the shared crossreactive spike epitopes were mapped to their HLA restriction. At the level of individual TCR clonotypes, the study measured memory CD4+ T cell crossreactivity between SARS-CoV-2 spike protein and common cold coronavirus spike proteins. The Adaptive Biotechnologies TCR-sequencing kit was used to sequence samples from three pre-COVID donors and the naive versus memory experiments, while other data came from Illumina-based sequencing. A different TCR-beta assay, based on Illumina, was used to sequence expansion assays from other donors in the study.

Broader findings and caveats from the paper: Compared with monoreactive clones, crossreactive clones had significantly weaker SARS-CoV-2-driven expansion, a result consistent with antigenic imprinting. Memory CD4+ clonotypes crossrecognizing SARS-CoV-2 and at least one common cold coronavirus spike were found in 55% to 75% of donors. Crossreactivity analysis centred on spike protein, so crossreactivity against other viral proteins was not assessed. Small numbers of patients and of tested TCRs were a limitation of the study. No donor contributed both pre-pandemic and post-infection samples, which limited tracing the source of pre-existing responses.

Including cysteine and phenylalanine, the CDR3 has 16 amino acids. Only the CDR3 DNA is retained, 48 bases long and in frame from the first base. Compared with germline, V lacks 0 bases and J lacks 5 bases; bases without a gene match: 8. Based on the germline V gene (reference sequence), the CDR1 and CDR2 sequences are LGHDT and YNNKEL. The library was made by the immunoSEQ multiplex PCR assay. From the authors' description of their analysis: During preprocessing, nonproductive sequences were removed, as were CDR3s that did not start with C, did not end with F or W, or were shorter than 7 amino acids. Antigen-specific clonotypes were called with the MANAFEST web app on the basis of expansion relative to the reference and to other culture wells. A clone counted as positive if significantly expanded in 2 of 3 replicate wells versus the reference culture at FDR below 0.05. For a clone to be considered positive, significant expansion relative to all other tandem wells and an odds ratio above 5 were also required. Pairwise Levenshtein distance, computed with the stringdist R package after three terminal residues were trimmed from each end, was used as the measure of CDR3 homology. Drawn from immuneACCESS, this table holds only the in-frame rearrangements with V and J called that TCRdb kept. Clones are partly lost; checked studies trace under half to an unresolved V gene and leave the rest unexplained. The DNA gave D and trimming, while V, J and clone size come from that table. In this sample the table shows 25,000 to 30,000 clones, 74% of which occur a single time. The ten largest make up under 30% of the sample.

CD4+ T cells from unexposed donors were collected before the COVID-19 pandemic (2011-2018). After 10 days of culture, CD4+ T cells were isolated with the EasySep CD4+ T cell isolation kit. As cell numbers permitted, CD4+ T cells from unexposed donors were tested for reactivity to SARS-CoV-2 S and N and to four common cold coronavirus spike pools. Around 1.8 million PBMCs per well were cultured in IMDM with roughly 5% human AB serum and about 10 IU/ml IL-2. Half of the culture medium was replaced with fresh IL-2-containing medium on days 3 and 7. Each peptide culture condition was generally run in triplicate replicate wells. The leukapheresis product for the unexposed donors was obtained through commercial purchase. PBMCs were isolated from leukapheresis product or whole blood by Ficoll-Paque PLUS gradient centrifugation. PBMCs were either used fresh in the expansion assay or cryopreserved at -140 degrees C. The QIAamp Micro DNA Kit was used to extract genomic DNA from the CD4+ T cells.

The clonotype originates from a human donor in good health. In this chain, TRBV3-1 (or the pseudogene TRBV3-2) is recombined with TRBJ2-5; 8 bases in the middle match TRBD2. Sequencing was performed on CD4+ T cells from PBMCs, cultured in vitro. The nucleotide sequence is TGTGCCAGCAGCCAAGATTGGAGCGGGAGTTTGGAGACCCAGTACTTC. Its protein is CASSQDWSGSLETQYF.